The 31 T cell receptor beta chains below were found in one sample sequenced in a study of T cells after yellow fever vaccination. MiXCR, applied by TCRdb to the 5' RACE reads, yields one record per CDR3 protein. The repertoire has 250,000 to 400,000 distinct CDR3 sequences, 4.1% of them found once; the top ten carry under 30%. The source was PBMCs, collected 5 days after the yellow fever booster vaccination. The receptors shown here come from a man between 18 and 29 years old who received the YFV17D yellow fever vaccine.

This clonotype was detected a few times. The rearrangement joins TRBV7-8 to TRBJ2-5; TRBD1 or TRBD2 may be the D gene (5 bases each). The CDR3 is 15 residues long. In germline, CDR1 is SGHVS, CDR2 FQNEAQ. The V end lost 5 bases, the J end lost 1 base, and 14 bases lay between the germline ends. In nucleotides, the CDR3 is TGTGCCAGCAGCCGGACACCAGGGACCCAAGAGACCCAGTACTTC. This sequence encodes CASSRTPGTQETQYF.

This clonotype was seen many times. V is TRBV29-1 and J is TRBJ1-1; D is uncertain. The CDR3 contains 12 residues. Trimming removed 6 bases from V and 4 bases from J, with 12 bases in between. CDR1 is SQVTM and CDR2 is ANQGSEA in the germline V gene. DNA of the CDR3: TGCAGCGTCGTCAGGATGGCCACTGAAGCTTTCTTT. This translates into CSVVRMATEAFF.

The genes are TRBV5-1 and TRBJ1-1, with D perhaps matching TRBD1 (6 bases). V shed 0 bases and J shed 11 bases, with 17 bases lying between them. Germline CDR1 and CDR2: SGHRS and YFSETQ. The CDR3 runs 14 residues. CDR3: CASSLAPTGFKAFF. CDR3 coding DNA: TGCGCCAGCAGCTTGGCCCCAACAGGGTTTAAGGCTTTCTTT.

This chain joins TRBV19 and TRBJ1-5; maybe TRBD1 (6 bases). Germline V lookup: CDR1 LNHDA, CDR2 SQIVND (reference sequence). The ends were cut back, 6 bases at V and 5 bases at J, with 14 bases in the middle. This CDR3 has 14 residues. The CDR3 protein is CASSLTGPDQPQHF. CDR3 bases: TGTGCCAGTAGCCTTACAGGGCCAGATCAGCCCCAGCATTTT.

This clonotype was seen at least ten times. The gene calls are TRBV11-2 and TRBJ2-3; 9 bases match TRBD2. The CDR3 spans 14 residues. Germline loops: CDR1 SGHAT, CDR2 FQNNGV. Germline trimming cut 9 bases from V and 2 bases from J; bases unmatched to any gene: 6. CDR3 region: CASKGLAYTDTQYF. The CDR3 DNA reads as TGTGCCAGTAAGGGACTAGCCTACACAGATACGCAGTATTTT.

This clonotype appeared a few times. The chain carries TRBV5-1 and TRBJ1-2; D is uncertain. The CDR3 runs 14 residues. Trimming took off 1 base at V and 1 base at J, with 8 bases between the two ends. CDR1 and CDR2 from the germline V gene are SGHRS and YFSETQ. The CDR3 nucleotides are TGCGCCAGCAGCTTGACCAGGAATAACTATGGCTACACCTTC. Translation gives CASSLTRNNYGYTF.

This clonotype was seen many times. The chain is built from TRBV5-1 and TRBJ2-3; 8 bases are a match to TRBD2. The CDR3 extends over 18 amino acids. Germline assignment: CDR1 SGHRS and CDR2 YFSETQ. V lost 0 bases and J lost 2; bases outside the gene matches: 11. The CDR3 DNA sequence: TGCGCCAGCAGCTTGGCCGGGGGAGCGGGGGTTACCACAGATACGCAGTATTTT. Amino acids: CASSLAGGAGVTTDTQYF. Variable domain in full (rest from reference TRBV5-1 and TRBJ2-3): KAGVTQTPRYLIKTRGQQVTLSCSPISGHRSVSWYQQTPGQGLQFLFEYFSETQRNKGNFPGRFSGRQFSNSRSEMNVSTLELGDSALYLCASSLAGGAGVTTDTQYFGPGTRLTVL.

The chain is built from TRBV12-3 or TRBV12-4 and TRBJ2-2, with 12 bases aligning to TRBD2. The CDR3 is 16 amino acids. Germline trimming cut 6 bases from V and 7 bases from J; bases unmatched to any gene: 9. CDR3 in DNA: TGTGCCAGCAGCCCAAGGACTAGCGGGGTCGACGGGGAGCTGTTTTTT. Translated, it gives CASSPRTSGVDGELFF.

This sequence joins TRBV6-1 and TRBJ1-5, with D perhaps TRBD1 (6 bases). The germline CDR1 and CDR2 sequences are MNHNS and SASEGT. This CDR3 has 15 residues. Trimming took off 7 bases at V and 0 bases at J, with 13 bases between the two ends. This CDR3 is CASTSGGYSNQPQHF. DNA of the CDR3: TGTGCCAGCACTTCGGGGGGCTATAGCAATCAGCCCCAGCATTTT.

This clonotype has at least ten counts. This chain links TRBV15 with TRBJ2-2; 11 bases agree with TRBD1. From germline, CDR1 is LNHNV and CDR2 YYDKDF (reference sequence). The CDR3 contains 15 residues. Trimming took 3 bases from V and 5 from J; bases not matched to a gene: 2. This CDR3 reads CATSSRDRGTGELFF. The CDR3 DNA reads TGTGCCACCAGCAGCCGGGACAGGGGGACCGGGGAGCTGTTTTTT.

CDR3 residues: CASREVENEAFF. CDR3 bases: TGTGCCAGCAGGGAGGTGGAAAATGAAGCTTTCTTT. The chain couples TRBV25-1 to TRBJ1-1; unclear D gene. V dropped 6 bases and J dropped 7 bases, with 12 bases sitting between them. CDR3 length: 12 amino acids. Germline V gene lookup returns CDR1 MGHDK and CDR2 SYGVNS.

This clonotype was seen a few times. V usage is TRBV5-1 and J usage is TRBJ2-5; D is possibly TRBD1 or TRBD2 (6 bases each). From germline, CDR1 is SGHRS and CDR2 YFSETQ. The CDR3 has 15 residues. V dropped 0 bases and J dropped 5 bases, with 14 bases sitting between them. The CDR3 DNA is TGCGCCAGCAGCTTGGCCAACGGGGGCGGGGAGACCCAGTACTTC. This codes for CASSLANGGGETQYF. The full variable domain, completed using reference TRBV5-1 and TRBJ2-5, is KAGVTQTPRYLIKTRGQQVTLSCSPISGHRSVSWYQQTPGQGLQFLFEYFSETQRNKGNFPGRFSGRQFSNSRSEMNVSTLELGDSALYLCASSLANGGGETQYFGPGTRLLVL.

The chain's CDR3 is CASSGTDPQPQPRNTIYF. In nucleotides, the CDR3 is TGTGCCAGCAGCGGGACAGATCCCCAGCCACAGCCCCGAAACACCATATATTTT. The chain combines TRBV28 with TRBJ1-3; 7 nucleotides agree with TRBD1. V lost 6 bases and J lost 5; bases outside the gene matches: 19. The CDR3 extends over 18 amino acids. Germline CDR1 is MDHEN and CDR2 is SYDVKM.

DNA of the CDR3: TGTGCCTGGAGGGGAACAGGGTCTGATACGCAGTATTTT. Amino acids: CAWRGTGSDTQYF. The J gene is TRBJ2-3, the V gene TRBV30; a possible D gene is TRBD1 (6 bases). V shed 3 bases and J shed 6 bases, with 13 bases lying between them. Germline V gene data show CDR1 as GTSNPN and CDR2 as SVGIG (reference sequence). The CDR3 totals 13 residues. The full variable domain, its missing parts supplied by reference TRBV30 and TRBJ2-3, is SQTIHQWPATLVQPVGSPLSLECTVEGTSNPNLYWYRQAAGRGLQLLFYSVGIGQISSEVPQNLSASRPQDRQFILSSKKLLLSDSGFYLCAWRGTGSDTQYFGPGTRLTVL.

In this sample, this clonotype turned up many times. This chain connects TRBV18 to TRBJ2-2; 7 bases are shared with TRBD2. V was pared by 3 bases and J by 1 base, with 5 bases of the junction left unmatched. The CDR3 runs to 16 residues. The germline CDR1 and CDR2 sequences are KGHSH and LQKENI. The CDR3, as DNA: TGTGCCAGCTCACCCGCGGGGGTCCTGAACACCGGGGAGCTGTTTTTT. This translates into CASSPAGVLNTGELFF.

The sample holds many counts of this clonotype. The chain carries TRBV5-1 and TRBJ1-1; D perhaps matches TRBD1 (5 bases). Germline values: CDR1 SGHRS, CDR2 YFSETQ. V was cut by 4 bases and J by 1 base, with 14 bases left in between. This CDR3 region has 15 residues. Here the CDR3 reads CASSGPDRENTEAFF. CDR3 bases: TGCGCCAGCAGCGGCCCCGACAGAGAGAACACTGAAGCTTTCTTT.

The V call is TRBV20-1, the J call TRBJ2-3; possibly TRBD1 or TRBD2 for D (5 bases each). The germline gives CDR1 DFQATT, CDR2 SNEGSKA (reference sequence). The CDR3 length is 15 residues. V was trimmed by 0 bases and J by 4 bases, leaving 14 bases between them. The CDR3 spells CSARERVGGADTQYF. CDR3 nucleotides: TGCAGTGCTAGAGAAAGGGTTGGGGGAGCAGATACGCAGTATTTT.

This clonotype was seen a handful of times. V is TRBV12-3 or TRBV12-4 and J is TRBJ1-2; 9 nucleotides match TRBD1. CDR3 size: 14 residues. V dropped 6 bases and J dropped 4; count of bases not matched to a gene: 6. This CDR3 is CASSPGTGPYGYTF. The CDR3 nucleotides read TGTGCCAGCAGCCCCGGGACAGGGCCCTATGGCTACACCTTC.

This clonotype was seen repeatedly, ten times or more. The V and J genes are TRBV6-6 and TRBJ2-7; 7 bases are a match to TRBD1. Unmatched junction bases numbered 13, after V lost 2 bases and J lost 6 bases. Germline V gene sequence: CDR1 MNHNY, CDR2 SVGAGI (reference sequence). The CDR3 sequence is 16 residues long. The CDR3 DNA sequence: TGTGCCAGCAGTTACGTCCCGAATAAACAGGGGTCCGAGCAGTACGTC. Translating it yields CASSYVPNKQGSEQYV.

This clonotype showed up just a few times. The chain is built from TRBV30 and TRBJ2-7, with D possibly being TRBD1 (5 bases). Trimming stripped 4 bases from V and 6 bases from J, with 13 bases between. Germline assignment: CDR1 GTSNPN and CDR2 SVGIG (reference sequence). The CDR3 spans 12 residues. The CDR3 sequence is CAWNFQGGEQYF. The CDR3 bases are TGTGCCTGGAATTTTCAGGGTGGCGAGCAGTACTTC.

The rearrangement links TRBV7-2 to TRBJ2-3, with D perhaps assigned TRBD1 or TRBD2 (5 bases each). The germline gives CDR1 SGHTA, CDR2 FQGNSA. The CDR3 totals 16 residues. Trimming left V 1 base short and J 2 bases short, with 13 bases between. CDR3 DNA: TGTGCCAGCAGCTTAGTAGGTGGGGGTTACACAGATACGCAGTATTTT. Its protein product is CASSLVGGGYTDTQYF.

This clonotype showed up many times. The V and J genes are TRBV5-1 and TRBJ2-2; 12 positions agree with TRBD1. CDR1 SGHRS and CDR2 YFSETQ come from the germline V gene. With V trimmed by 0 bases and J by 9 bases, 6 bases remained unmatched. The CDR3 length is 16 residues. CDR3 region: CASSLALGQGAWELFF. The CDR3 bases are TGCGCCAGCAGCTTGGCTCTGGGACAGGGGGCCTGGGAGCTGTTTTTT.

The CDR3: CASSPGTGSYGYTF. In DNA, the CDR3 is TGTGCCAGCAGCCCCGGGACAGGGAGCTATGGCTACACCTTC. This chain connects TRBV7-9 to TRBJ1-2; TRBD1 matches at 9 bases. Germline V gives CDR1 SEHNR, CDR2 FQNEAQ (reference sequence). The CDR3 spans 14 residues. The trim removed 5 bases at V and 4 bases at J, leaving 5 bases unmatched. The full variable domain, rest sourced from reference TRBV7-9 and TRBJ1-2, is DTGVSQNPRHKITKRGQNVTFRCDPISEHNRLYWYRQTLGQGPEFLTYFQNEAQLEKSRLLSDRFSAERPKGSFSTLEIQRTEQGDSAMYLCASSPGTGSYGYTFGSGTRLTVV.

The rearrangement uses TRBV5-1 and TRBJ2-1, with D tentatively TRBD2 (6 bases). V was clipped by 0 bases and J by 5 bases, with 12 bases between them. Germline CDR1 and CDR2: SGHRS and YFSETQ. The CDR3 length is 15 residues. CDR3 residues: CASSLVPGSNNEQFF. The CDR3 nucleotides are TGCGCCAGCAGCTTGGTACCCGGGAGTAACAATGAGCAGTTCTTC.

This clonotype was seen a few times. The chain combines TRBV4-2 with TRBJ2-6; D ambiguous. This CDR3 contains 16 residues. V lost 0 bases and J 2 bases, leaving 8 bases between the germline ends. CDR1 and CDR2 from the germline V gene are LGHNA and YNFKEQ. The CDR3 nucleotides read TGTGCCAGCAGCCAAGAGAACCGGGCTGGGGCCAACGTCCTGACTTTC. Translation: CASSQENRAGANVLTF.

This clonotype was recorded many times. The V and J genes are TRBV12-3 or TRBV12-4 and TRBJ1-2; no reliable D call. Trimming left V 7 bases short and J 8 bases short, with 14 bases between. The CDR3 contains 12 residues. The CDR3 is CASKLQAGGYTF. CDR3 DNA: TGTGCCAGCAAGCTGCAAGCCGGGGGCTACACCTTC.

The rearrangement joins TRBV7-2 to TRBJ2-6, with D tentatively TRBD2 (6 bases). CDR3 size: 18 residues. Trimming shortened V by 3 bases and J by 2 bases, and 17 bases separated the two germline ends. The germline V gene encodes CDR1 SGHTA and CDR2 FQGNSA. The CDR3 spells CASSFRGLVWAGANVLTF. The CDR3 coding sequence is TGTGCCAGCAGCTTTCGGGGACTCGTTTGGGCTGGGGCCAACGTCCTGACTTTC.

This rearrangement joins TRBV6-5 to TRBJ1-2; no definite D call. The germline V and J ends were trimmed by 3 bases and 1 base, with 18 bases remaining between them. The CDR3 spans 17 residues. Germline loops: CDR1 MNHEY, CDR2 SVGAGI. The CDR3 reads CASSYTAAPGGNYGYTF. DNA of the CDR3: TGTGCCAGCAGTTATACTGCTGCCCCGGGTGGTAACTATGGCTACACCTTC.

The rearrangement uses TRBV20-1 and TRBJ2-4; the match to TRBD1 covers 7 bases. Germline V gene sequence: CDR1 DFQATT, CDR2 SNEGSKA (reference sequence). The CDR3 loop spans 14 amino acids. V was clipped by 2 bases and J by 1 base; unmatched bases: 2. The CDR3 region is CSARPTGAKNIQYF. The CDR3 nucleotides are TGCAGTGCTAGACCGACAGGGGCCAAAAACATTCAGTACTTC.

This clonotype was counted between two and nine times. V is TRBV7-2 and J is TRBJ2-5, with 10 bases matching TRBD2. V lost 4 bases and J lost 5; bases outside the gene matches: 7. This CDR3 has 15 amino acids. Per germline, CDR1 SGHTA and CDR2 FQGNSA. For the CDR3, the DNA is TGTGCCAGCAGCTACCAGCGGGGGGGCAGGGAGACCCAGTACTTC. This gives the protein CASSYQRGGRETQYF.

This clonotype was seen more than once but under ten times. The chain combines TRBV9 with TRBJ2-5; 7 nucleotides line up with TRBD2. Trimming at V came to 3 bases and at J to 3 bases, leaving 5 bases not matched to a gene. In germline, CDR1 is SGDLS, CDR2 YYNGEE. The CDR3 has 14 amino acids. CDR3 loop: CASSGSGAEETQYF. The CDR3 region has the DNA TGTGCCAGCAGCGGCAGCGGGGCAGAAGAGACCCAGTACTTC.